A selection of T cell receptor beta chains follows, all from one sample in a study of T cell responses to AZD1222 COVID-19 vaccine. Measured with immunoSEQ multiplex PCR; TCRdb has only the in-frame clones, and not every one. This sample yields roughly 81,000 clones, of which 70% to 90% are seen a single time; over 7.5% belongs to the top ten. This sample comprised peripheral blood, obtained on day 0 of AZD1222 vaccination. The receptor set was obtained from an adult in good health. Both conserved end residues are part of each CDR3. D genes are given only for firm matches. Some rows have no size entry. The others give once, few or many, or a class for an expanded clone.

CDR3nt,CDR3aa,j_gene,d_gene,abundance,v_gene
TGCGCCAGCACGGATCAGGGCGCCTACAATGAGCAGTTCTTC,CASTDQGAYNEQFF,TRBJ2-1,.,.,TRBV5-1
TGCGCCAGCAGCCCTCGGAACCTCCGCCTCTTTGAAAAACTGTTTTTT,CASSPRNLRLFEKLFF,TRBJ1-4,.,.,TRBV4-1
TGTGCCAGCAGCTCCGTAGCGGCAGCAGATACGCAGTATTTT,CASSSVAAADTQYF,TRBJ2-3,.,.,TRBV7-3
TGTGCCAGCAGTTGGGGGAGGGACAGGGCTACTGAAGCTTTCTTT,CASSWGRDRATEAFF,TRBJ1-1,TRBD1,.,TRBV27
TGTGCCAGCAGAAAGGGTGGCGGGGCAGATACGCAGTATTTT,CASRKGGGADTQYF,TRBJ2-3,.,.,TRBV7-2
TGTGCCAGCAGTGAAGTTCAGTTAGATACGCAGTATTTT,CASSEVQLDTQYF,TRBJ2-3,.,.,TRBV2
TGCGCCAGCAGCTTCCGTATCCATGAGCAGTTCTTC,CASSFRIHEQFF,TRBJ2-1,.,.,TRBV5-1
TGTGCCAGCAGTTACAGTGTCTACAATGAGCAGTTCTTC,CASSYSVYNEQFF,TRBJ2-1,.,.,TRBV6-2/TRBV6-3
TGTGCCATCAGTGAGGGTTCCGGGGATGGTGAAAAACTGTTTTTT,CAISEGSGDGEKLFF,TRBJ1-4,.,.,TRBV10-3
TGTGCCAGTAGCGAGGGGAGGGGGACTGAAGCTTTCTTT,CASSEGRGTEAFF,TRBJ1-1,.,.,TRBV19
TGTGCCACCAGACAGGGACCAAGATCCGAGCAGTACTTC,CATRQGPRSEQYF,TRBJ2-7,TRBD1,.,TRBV12-3/TRBV12-4
TGTGCCAGCAGTAGGACAGGGGGGAACCTCTCCAATCAGCCCCAGCATTTT,CASSRTGGNLSNQPQHF,TRBJ1-5,TRBD1,few,TRBV6-2/TRBV6-3
TGTGCCAGCAGCTCCCGAACCACAGGGGACGGGCAGTACTTC,CASSSRTTGDGQYF,TRBJ2-7,TRBD1,.,TRBV7-2
TGCGCCAGCACGCGTTCCTACAATGAGCAGTTCTTC,CASTRSYNEQFF,TRBJ2-1,.,.,TRBV10-2
TGTGCCAGCAGCTTGAGCAGGGGGGGCACCGGGGAGCTGTTTTTT,CASSLSRGGTGELFF,TRBJ2-2,.,.,TRBV11-2